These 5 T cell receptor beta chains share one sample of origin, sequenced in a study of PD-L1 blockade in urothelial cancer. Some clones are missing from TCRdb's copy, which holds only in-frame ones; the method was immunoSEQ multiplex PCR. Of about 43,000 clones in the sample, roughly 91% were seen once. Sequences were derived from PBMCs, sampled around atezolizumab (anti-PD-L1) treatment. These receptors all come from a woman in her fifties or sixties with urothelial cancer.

The CDR3 DNA sequence: TGTGCCAGCAGCCAAGAAAGAGGTTGGGACAGGGGCTATGGCTACACCTTC. Protein sequence: CASSQERGWDRGYGYTF. The chain links TRBV14 to TRBJ1-2; 10 bases align to TRBD1. The CDR3 is made up of 17 amino acids. Trimming cost V 0 bases and J 4 bases; bases outside gene matches: 8. Looked up from germline, CDR1 is SGHDN and CDR2 is FVKESK.

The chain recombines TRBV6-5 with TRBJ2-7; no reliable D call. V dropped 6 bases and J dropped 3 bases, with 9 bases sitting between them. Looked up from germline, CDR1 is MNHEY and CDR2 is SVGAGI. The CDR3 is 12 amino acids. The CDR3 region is CASSPPSYEQYF. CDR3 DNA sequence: TGTGCCAGCAGCCCCCCGAGCTACGAGCAGTACTTC.

CDR3 protein: CASSFPRTGDGYTF. CDR3 DNA: TGTGCCAGCAGCTTTCCCCGGACAGGCGATGGCTACACCTTC. The chain couples TRBV7-2 to TRBJ1-2, with TRBD1 identical over 7 bases. Trimming at V came to 3 bases and at J to 6 bases, leaving 7 bases not matched to a gene. This CDR3 has 14 residues. CDR1 and CDR2 from the germline V gene are SGHTA and FQGNSA.

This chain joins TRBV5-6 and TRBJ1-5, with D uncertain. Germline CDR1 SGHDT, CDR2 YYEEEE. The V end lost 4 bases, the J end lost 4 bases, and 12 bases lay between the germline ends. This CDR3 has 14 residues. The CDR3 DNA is TGTGCCAGCAGCAACGAGGCGGGGAATCAGCCCCAGCATTTT. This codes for CASSNEAGNQPQHF.

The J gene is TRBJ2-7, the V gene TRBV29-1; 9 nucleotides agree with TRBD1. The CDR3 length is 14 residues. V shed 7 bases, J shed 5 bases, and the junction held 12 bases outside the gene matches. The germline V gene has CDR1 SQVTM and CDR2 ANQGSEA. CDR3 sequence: CSAEVPGQGNEQYF. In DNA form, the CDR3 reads TGCAGCGCCGAGGTCCCGGGACAGGGCAACGAGCAGTACTTC.